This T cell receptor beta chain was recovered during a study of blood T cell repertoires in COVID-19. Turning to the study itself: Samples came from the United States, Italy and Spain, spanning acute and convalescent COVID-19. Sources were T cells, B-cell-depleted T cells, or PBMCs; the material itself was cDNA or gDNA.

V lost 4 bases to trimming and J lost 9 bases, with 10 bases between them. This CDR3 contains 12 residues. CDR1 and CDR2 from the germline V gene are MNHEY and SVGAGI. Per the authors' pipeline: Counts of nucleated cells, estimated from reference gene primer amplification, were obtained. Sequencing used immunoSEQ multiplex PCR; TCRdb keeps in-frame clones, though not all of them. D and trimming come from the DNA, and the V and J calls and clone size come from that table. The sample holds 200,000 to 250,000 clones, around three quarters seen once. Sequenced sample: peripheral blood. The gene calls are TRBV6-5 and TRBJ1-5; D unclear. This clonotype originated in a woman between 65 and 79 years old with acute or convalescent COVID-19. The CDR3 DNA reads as TGTGCCAGCAGTTCTGGAAGAGGGCCCCAGCATTTT. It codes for CASSSGRGPQHF.